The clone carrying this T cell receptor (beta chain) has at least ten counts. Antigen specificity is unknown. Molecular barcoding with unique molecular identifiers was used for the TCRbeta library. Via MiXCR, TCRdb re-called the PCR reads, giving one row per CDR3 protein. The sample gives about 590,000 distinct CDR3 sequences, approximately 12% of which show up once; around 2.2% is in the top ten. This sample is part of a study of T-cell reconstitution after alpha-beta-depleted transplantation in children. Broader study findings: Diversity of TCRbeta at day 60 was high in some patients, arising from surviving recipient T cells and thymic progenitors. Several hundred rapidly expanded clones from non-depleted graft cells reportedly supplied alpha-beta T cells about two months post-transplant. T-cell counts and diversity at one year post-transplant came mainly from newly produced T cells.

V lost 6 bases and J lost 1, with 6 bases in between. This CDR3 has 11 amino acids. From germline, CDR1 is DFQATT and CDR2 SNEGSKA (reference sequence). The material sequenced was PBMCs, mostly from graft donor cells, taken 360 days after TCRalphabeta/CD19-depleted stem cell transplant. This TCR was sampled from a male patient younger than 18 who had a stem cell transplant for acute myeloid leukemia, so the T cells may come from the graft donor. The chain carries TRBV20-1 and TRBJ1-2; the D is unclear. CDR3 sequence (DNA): TGCAGTGCGAGGAGTAACTATGGCTACACCTTC. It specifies CSARSNYGYTF.